The next 5 T cell receptor beta chains were all read from a single sample in a study of response to subunit inactivated influenza vaccine. TCRdb reanalysed the RT-PCR reads using MiXCR and keeps one entry per CDR3 protein. This table has over 800,000 distinct CDR3 sequences, 20% to 25% appearing once. Specimen: PBMCs from blood, collected around 5 days after vaccination. The receptors shown here come from a man in his forties or fifties who received an inactivated influenza vaccine.

This chain uses TRBV7-9 with TRBJ1-2, with 12 bases lining up with TRBD1. The CDR3 is 15 residues long. Per the germline V gene, CDR1 is SEHNR and CDR2 is FQNEAQ (reference sequence). With V trimmed by 4 bases and J by 7 bases, 7 bases remained unmatched. CDR3: CASSYFPGQGAGYTF. CDR3 nucleotides: TGTGCCAGCAGCTATTTTCCGGGACAGGGGGCTGGCTACACCTTC.

In its sample, this clonotype was seen a few times. The J gene is TRBJ2-1, the V gene TRBV10-3; no clear D gene. V gave up 5 bases and J gave up 0 bases, with 5 bases separating them. CDR3 length equals 13 residues. Germline V gene lookup returns CDR1 ENHRY and CDR2 SYGVKD. The CDR3 loop reads CAISTSSYNEQFF. The CDR3 nucleotides are TGTGCCATCAGTACGAGCTCCTACAATGAGCAGTTCTTC.

This clonotype was seen a few times. This chain uses TRBV20-1 with TRBJ1-2, with a tentative D call TRBD1 (5 bases). This CDR3 region has 16 residues. Germline V gene sequence: CDR1 DFQATT, CDR2 SNEGSKA (reference sequence). V shed 6 bases and J shed 2 bases, with 22 bases lying between them. The CDR3 region is CSATWLGGWANYGYTF. The DNA of the CDR3 is TGCAGTGCCACTTGGTTGGGGGGGTGGGCCAACTATGGCTACACCTTC.

This clonotype came up a few times. V and J are TRBV6-2 or TRBV6-3 and TRBJ2-7, with 14 bases matching TRBD2. The germline V gene encodes CDR1 MNHEY and CDR2 SVGEGT. Losses at the gene ends were 8 bases for V and 3 bases for J; bases not matched to a gene: 15. The CDR3 runs to 18 residues. The CDR3 bases are TGTGCCAGCCTATCCTCCCCCGGACTAGCGGGAGGATACTACGAGCAGTACTTC. It translates to CASLSSPGLAGGYYEQYF.

This clonotype has just a few counts. The rearrangement links TRBV6-5 to TRBJ1-1; 7 bases line up with TRBD1. This CDR3 is 14 amino acids long. The germline V gene has CDR1 MNHEY and CDR2 SVGAGI. V gave up 4 bases and J gave up 4 bases; unmatched junction bases: 6. The CDR3 loop reads CASSLTGFSTEAFF. CDR3 nucleotide sequence: TGTGCCAGCAGTTTGACAGGGTTTAGCACTGAAGCTTTCTTT.